The 30 T cell receptor beta chains in this list originate from one sample, sequenced in a study of blood T cell repertoires in COVID-19. Only in-frame clones appear in the TCRdb table, and some are missing; sequencing was by immunoSEQ multiplex PCR. Among roughly 46,000 clones listed, 80% to 90% were seen once. Sequenced material: peripheral blood. These TCRs come from a human donor with active COVID-19. The donor label of this sample is uncertain.

This clone occurred a few times. This rearrangement joins TRBV19 to TRBJ2-1; D is possibly TRBD2 (5 bases). Germline loops: CDR1 LNHDA, CDR2 SQIVND (reference sequence). The CDR3 runs 15 residues. V dropped 4 bases and J dropped 6 bases, with 16 bases sitting between them. The CDR3 sequence: CASSTEGLLPNEQFF. The CDR3 nucleotides are TGTGCCAGTAGTACCGAGGGTCTGTTACCCAATGAGCAGTTCTTC.

The chain recombines TRBV19 with TRBJ2-1, with D perhaps matching TRBD2 (5 bases). The CDR3 spans 14 residues. V lost 5 bases and J lost 8, with 16 bases in between. The germline V gene has CDR1 LNHDA and CDR2 SQIVND (reference sequence). CDR3 residues: CASSPSPGVHEQFF. The CDR3, as DNA: TGTGCCAGTAGTCCCTCCCCCGGGGTACATGAGCAGTTCTTC.

This chain links TRBV19 with TRBJ1-5; tentatively, D is TRBD1 (6 bases). Germline CDR1 reads LNHDA; CDR2 reads SQIVND (reference sequence). With 7 bases removed from V and 5 bases from J, the gap between germline ends came to 18 bases. This CDR3 comprises 15 residues. The DNA for the CDR3 is TGTGCCAGTACCCCACCCAGGGGAGAGGATCAGCCCCAGCATTTT. Its protein is CASTPPRGEDQPQHF. Drawing the rest from reference TRBV19 and TRBJ1-5, the complete variable domain is DGGITQSPKYLFRKEGQNVTLSCEQNLNHDAMYWYRQDPGQGLRLIYYSQIVNDFQKGDIAEGYSVSREKKESFPLTVTSAQKNPTAFYLCASTPPRGEDQPQHFGDGTRLSIL.

The chain is built from TRBV21-1 and TRBJ2-3; the table's D call, TRBD1, was not checked against the DNA. TRBV21-1 is described as a pseudogene. The CDR3 is 14 amino acids. Here the CDR3 DNA reads TGTGCCGACACAGACAGGTTTAGCACAGATACGCAGTATTTT. The encoded protein is CADTDRFSTDTQYF.

The V call is TRBV6-2 or TRBV6-3, the J call TRBJ2-7, with 9 bases fitting TRBD2. The V gene's germline CDR1 is MNHEY and CDR2 SVGEGT. Trimming cost V 2 bases and J 4 bases; bases outside gene matches: 3. This CDR3 comprises 14 residues. CDR3 nucleotide sequence: TGTGCCAGCAGTTACGAGCGGGGGGCGTACGAGCAGTACTTC. Its translation is CASSYERGAYEQYF.

This clone has a single count. J is TRBJ2-1 and V is TRBV9, with D perhaps TRBD2 (7 bases). The CDR3 loop spans 15 amino acids. From germline, CDR1 is SGDLS and CDR2 YYNGEE. V was trimmed by 1 base and J by 7 bases, leaving 15 bases between them. CDR3 sequence (DNA): TGTGCCAGCAGCGTAATCGCGGGGGCGGGTAATGAGCAGTTCTTC. Its translation: CASSVIAGAGNEQFF.

This clone has only one observation. This chain joins TRBV19 and TRBJ1-1, with D possibly matching TRBD1 (5 bases). V lost 2 bases to trimming and J lost 6 bases, with 19 bases between them. The CDR3 is made up of 16 amino acids. Germline CDR1 is LNHDA and CDR2 is SQIVND (reference sequence). In DNA, the CDR3 is TGTGCCAGTAGTATACCCCCGGGGGGTCGACGCCCTGAAGCTTTCTTT. Translated: CASSIPPGGRRPEAFF.

This chain connects TRBV11-3 to TRBJ2-1, with D perhaps TRBD2 (5 bases). The CDR3 is made up of 15 amino acids. In germline, CDR1 is SGHNT, CDR2 YENEEA. V was clipped by 2 bases and J by 4 bases, with 12 bases between them. The CDR3 nucleotides read TGTGCCAGCAGCTTAATAAGCGGCGGGTACAATGAGCAGTTCTTC. Translating it yields CASSLISGGYNEQFF.

V is TRBV7-3 and J is TRBJ2-2; the D gene is possibly TRBD1 (6 bases). The CDR3 sequence is 14 residues long. V was shortened by 5 bases and J by 1 base, with 8 bases between the two germline ends. Germline assignment: CDR1 SGHTA and CDR2 FQGTGA. CDR3 coding DNA: TGTGCCAGCAGCCAGGGACAGAACACCGGGGAGCTGTTTTTT. It encodes CASSQGQNTGELFF.

This chain joins TRBV5-4 and TRBJ2-1; D unresolved. This CDR3 has 12 amino acids. Germline CDR1 SGHNT, CDR2 YYREEE (reference sequence). Trimming took 3 bases from V and 5 from J, leaving 6 bases between them. CDR3 protein: CASSSPNNEQFF. In DNA form, the CDR3 reads TGTGCCAGCAGCTCTCCTAACAATGAGCAGTTCTTC.

The J gene is TRBJ2-1, the V gene TRBV5-1; the D gene is possibly TRBD2 (6 bases). Germline lookup yields CDR1 SGHRS and CDR2 YFSETQ. The CDR3 loop spans 15 amino acids. V lost 4 bases and J lost 4, with 15 bases in between. The DNA of the CDR3 is TGCGCCAGCAGCACCCTGGGTAGCGGATACAATGAGCAGTTCTTC. It yields the protein CASSTLGSGYNEQFF. The full variable domain, with the rest looked up from reference TRBV5-1 and TRBJ2-1, is KAGVTQTPRYLIKTRGQQVTLSCSPISGHRSVSWYQQTPGQGLQFLFEYFSETQRNKGNFPGRFSGRQFSNSRSEMNVSTLELGDSALYLCASSTLGSGYNEQFFGPGTRLTVL.

The chain links TRBV6-2 or TRBV6-3 to TRBJ2-3; perhaps TRBD1 as D (6 bases). CDR1 is MNHEY, CDR2 SVGEGT, per germline. The length of the CDR3 is 15 residues. Trimming removed 5 bases at V and 2 bases at J, with 14 bases between. CDR3 DNA sequence: TGTGCCAGCAGTGACGGGACAATCGACACAGATACGCAGTATTTT. This encodes CASSDGTIDTDTQYF.

This clone is categorized as medium-sized. The chain carries TRBV19 and TRBJ1-1; D is unresolved. Trimming took off 5 bases at V and 3 bases at J, with 10 bases between the two ends. CDR1 is LNHDA and CDR2 is SQIVND in the germline V gene (reference sequence). The CDR3 has 13 residues. The CDR3 DNA reads as TGTGCCAGTAGTTCCGGACTGTACACTGAAGCTTTCTTT. It is translated as CASSSGLYTEAFF. The variable domain in full, with the rest retrieved from reference TRBV19 and TRBJ1-1, is DGGITQSPKYLFRKEGQNVTLSCEQNLNHDAMYWYRQDPGQGLRLIYYSQIVNDFQKGDIAEGYSVSREKKESFPLTVTSAQKNPTAFYLCASSSGLYTEAFFGQGTRLTVV.

This chain links TRBV2 with TRBJ2-1; D is ambiguous. Trimming pared 4 bases from V and 9 bases from J, leaving 13 bases between. The V gene's germline CDR1 is SNHLY and CDR2 FYNNEI. The CDR3 has 13 residues. The CDR3 DNA follows: TGTGCCAGCAGTGTGTGGTTAGTCGGTGAGCAGTTCTTC. Translated, it gives CASSVWLVGEQFF.

The chain joins TRBV7-8 to TRBJ1-1; 8 bases agree with TRBD1. CDR3 length: 14 amino acids. V was clipped by 5 bases and J by 5 bases; unmatched bases: 7. Germline V CDR1 and CDR2: SGHVS, FQNEAQ. The DNA for the CDR3 is TGTGCCAGCAGCCTCAGGGGGCCGGGGACTGAAGCTTTCTTT. Amino acid sequence: CASSLRGPGTEAFF.

The V call is TRBV6-6, the J call TRBJ1-5; 7 bases fit TRBD1. Germline V gene data show CDR1 as MNHNY and CDR2 as SVGAGI (reference sequence). The CDR3 has 13 residues. J lost 4 bases, V lost 4 bases, and 1 base had no gene match. The CDR3 DNA reads TGTGCCAGCAGTTTGGGACAGAATCAGCCCCAGCATTTT. Its protein is CASSLGQNQPQHF.

This sequence joins TRBV19 and TRBJ1-3; 9 bases are shared with TRBD1. After removal of 3 bases from V and 2 bases from J, the junction contained 8 bases not matched to a gene. Germline V gives CDR1 LNHDA, CDR2 SQIVND (reference sequence). CDR3 size: 17 residues. The CDR3 sequence is CASSISATGGPGNTIYF. The CDR3 region has the DNA TGTGCCAGTAGTATCTCGGCGACAGGGGGACCTGGAAACACCATATATTTT. Looking up the rest from reference TRBV19 and TRBJ1-3 gives the full variable domain: DGGITQSPKYLFRKEGQNVTLSCEQNLNHDAMYWYRQDPGQGLRLIYYSQIVNDFQKGDIAEGYSVSREKKESFPLTVTSAQKNPTAFYLCASSISATGGPGNTIYFGEGSWLTVV.

The gene calls are TRBV11-2 and TRBJ2-7, with TRBD2 as a possible D gene (5 bases). The CDR3 covers 16 residues. V gave up 0 bases and J gave up 0 bases, with 12 bases separating them. CDR1 and CDR2 (germline): SGHAT, FQNNGV. The DNA for the CDR3 is TGTGCCAGCAGCTTAGATCAACCCAGCGGCTCCTACGAGCAGTACTTC. This translates into CASSLDQPSGSYEQYF.

The gene calls are TRBV9 and TRBJ1-1; D is perhaps TRBD1 (6 bases). The V gene lost 0 bases and the J gene lost 8 bases, with 14 bases spanning the gap. The CDR3 has 14 amino acids. CDR1 SGDLS and CDR2 YYNGEE come from the germline V gene. CDR3: CASSVASGQTEAFF. The DNA for the CDR3 is TGTGCCAGCAGCGTAGCTTCCGGACAGACAGAAGCTTTCTTT.

This chain joins TRBV9 and TRBJ1-1, with D perhaps TRBD1 (5 bases). CDR1 is SGDLS, CDR2 YYNGEE, per germline. V was clipped by 4 bases and J by 2 bases, with 12 bases between them. This CDR3 has 14 residues. The CDR3 nucleotides are TGTGCCAGCAGCCCCCCGAGGACAAACACTGAAGCTTTCTTT. Its translation: CASSPPRTNTEAFF.

In this sample, this clone turned up a few times. V usage is TRBV2 and J usage is TRBJ2-2, with D perhaps matching TRBD2 (6 bases). The germline gives CDR1 SNHLY, CDR2 FYNNEI. CDR3 length equals 13 residues. V lost 6 bases to trimming and J lost 5 bases, with 10 bases between them. For the CDR3, the DNA is TGTGCCAGCAGGGGGACTCGGACCGGGGAGCTGTTTTTT. As protein: CASRGTRTGELFF.

The rearrangement uses TRBV7-9 and TRBJ1-5, with 8 bases lining up with TRBD1. Germline V gene data show CDR1 as SEHNR and CDR2 as FQNEAQ (reference sequence). Germline trimming cut 5 bases from V and 7 bases from J; bases unmatched to any gene: 4. The CDR3 contains 13 residues. The CDR3 loop is CASSGRTGQPQHF. CDR3 coding DNA: TGTGCCAGCAGCGGACGGACAGGGCAGCCCCAGCATTTT.

V is TRBV5-6 and J is TRBJ1-1; 7 bases fit TRBD1. Per the germline V gene, CDR1 is SGHDT and CDR2 is YYEEEE. Losses at the gene ends were 5 bases for V and 5 bases for J; bases not matched to a gene: 9. There are 14 residues in the CDR3. CDR3 DNA: TGTGCCAGCAGGAAACAGGGGCCTGGGACTGAAGCTTTCTTT. Protein product: CASRKQGPGTEAFF.

J is TRBJ1-6 and V is TRBV28, with D hard to call. CDR3 length equals 16 residues. The germline gives CDR1 MDHEN, CDR2 SYDVKM. Trimming shortened V by 3 bases and J by 0 bases, and 9 bases separated the two germline ends. CDR3 coding DNA: TGTGCCAGCAGTTTGGTGCTGAGCTCCTATAATTCACCCCTCCACTTT. Translated: CASSLVLSSYNSPLHF.

Only one count was recorded for this clone. This chain connects TRBV6-5 to TRBJ1-2, with TRBD1 matching over 8 bases. CDR3 length: 15 residues. Germline trimming cut 2 bases from V and 4 bases from J; bases unmatched to any gene: 6. Germline CDR1 and CDR2: MNHEY and SVGAGI. The CDR3 protein is CASSYIAGGVYGYTF. CDR3 nucleotides: TGTGCCAGCAGTTACATAGCAGGGGGCGTCTATGGCTACACCTTC.

The CDR3 loop reads CAISESSDYEQYF. The CDR3 coding sequence is TGTGCCATCAGTGAGTCAAGCGACTACGAGCAGTACTTC. The V gene is TRBV10-3, the J gene TRBJ2-7; the D is unclear. Trimming removed 0 bases at V and 3 bases at J, with 6 bases between. From germline, CDR1 is ENHRY and CDR2 SYGVKD. The CDR3 has 13 amino acids.

This clone was detected only a few times. The rearrangement links TRBV4-1 to TRBJ2-7; 9 bases agree with TRBD2. The germline gives CDR1 MGHRA, CDR2 YSYEKL. The CDR3 loop spans 14 amino acids. J gave up 6 bases and V 3 bases, and 6 bases lay outside the gene matches. CDR3 DNA: TGCGCCAGCAGCCAGGTAGCGGGGGCAGGCGAGCAGTACTTC. This sequence encodes CASSQVAGAGEQYF.

V and J are TRBV24-1 and TRBJ2-5; possible D gene TRBD2, 6 bases. In germline, CDR1 is KGHDR, CDR2 SFDVKD. The V end lost 5 bases, the J end lost 5 bases, and 14 bases lay between the germline ends. The CDR3 runs 14 residues. The DNA for the CDR3 is TGTGCCACCAGTGCCCCGCGGGACGGGGAGACCCAGTACTTC. It codes for CATSAPRDGETQYF.

This chain joins TRBV18 and TRBJ1-1, with a tentative D call TRBD1 (5 bases). Germline CDR1 KGHSH, CDR2 LQKENI. This CDR3 comprises 14 residues. The V end was cut by 2 bases, the J end by 1 base, with 8 bases between. CDR3 sequence reads: CASSPDSANTEAFF. CDR3 nucleotide sequence: TGTGCCAGCTCACCAGACAGCGCGAACACTGAAGCTTTCTTT.

The J gene is TRBJ1-1, the V gene TRBV7-5; the table assigns TRBD1, which was not confirmed against the DNA. TRBV7-5 is labeled a pseudogene. The CDR3 is 17 residues long. CDR3 bases: TGTGCCAGAAGCTTAGTTTTCCAGGGCGAGGCGGCCACTGAAGCTTTCTTT. This encodes CARSLVFQGEAATEAFF.